This TCR beta chain was sequenced during a study of Ad26.COV2.S vaccination and SARS-CoV-2 variants (dated by TCRdb to the early 2020s). Background on the whole study: The specificity and breadth of SARS-CoV-2-reactive T cell receptors after Ad26.COV2.S vaccination were assessed by TCRbeta repertoire sequencing. The TCR-sequenced set comprised about 30 samples: some 20 Ad26.COV2.S vaccine recipients, 5 placebo recipients and 8 SARS-CoV-2 convalescent individuals. Study-wide conclusions, independent of this receptor: Ad26.COV2.S recipients had higher spike-specific TCR breadth than placebo recipients (P = 0.0014). According to the authors, total T cell responses may have been underestimated by the TCR breadth and depth analyses. Non-spike TCR breadth was comparable between vaccine and placebo recipients, consistent with the vaccine containing only spike. After vaccination, spike-specific CD8+ and CD4+ T cell responses were reported to show substantial breadth.

The label giving this sample's time point can be read as: individuals recovered from natural SARS-CoV-2 infection. From cysteine to phenylalanine, the CDR3 is 15 amino acids long. The kept DNA is CDR3 alone, 45 bases in frame from the first base. The germline V and J ends show losses of 0 bases and 6 bases respectively, and no gene match explains 6 bases of the junction. From a lookup of the germline V gene, CDR1 and CDR2 are SGHRS and YFSETQ. The immunoSEQ Assay was used to sequence TCRbeta CDR3 regions. After extraction, genomic DNA underwent amplification by bias-controlled multiplex PCR, followed by high-throughput sequencing. From the authors' description of their analysis: To quantify the absolute abundance of each unique TCRbeta CDR3 region, sequences were collapsed and filtered. Usable DNA was measured by amplifying reference genes present in all nucleated cells, and TCRbeta template counts were normalized to that usable DNA to estimate T cell fraction. Repertoire TCRs were annotated as SARS-CoV-2-specific when V gene, CDR3 amino acid sequence and J gene were exactly matched to a known reactive TCR set. The reference SARS-CoV-2 TCR set was obtained from MIRA and was filtered for enrichment in COVID-19-positive ImmuneCODE repertoires, whereby public or cross-reactive TCRs were removed. Based on the MIRA antigens, annotated TCRs were further analysed at the level of specific ORF or position within ORF. Breadth was defined as the number of annotated unique rearrangements divided by the total number of unique productive rearrangements, and depth was defined as the summed frequency of the annotated unique rearrangements. Two-sided Wilcoxon rank-sum tests were used to compare TCR breadth between groups. This immuneACCESS table, as held by TCRdb, lists in-frame sequences with V and J called but not all clones. Of the missing ones, under half trace to an unresolved V gene in checked studies; the others have no known cause. That table gives V, J and clone size, and the DNA gave D and trimming. This sample comprises about 94,000 clones, more than 70% of them detected only once. The top ten constitute around a sixth of the sample.

Concerning this clone itself: No cognate antigen has been identified for it. Per-base qualities were not stored, and no clone one base away is much larger.

The clonotype originates from a human donor who had recovered from COVID-19. Here the chain combines TRBV5-1 and TRBJ2-1; 7 bases in between match TRBD1. The sequences come from peripheral blood, collected after recovery from COVID-19. At the DNA level, the sequence is TGCGCCAGCAGCTTGGGACAGGGAATAGGCAATGAGCAGTTCTTC. This sequence encodes CASSLGQGIGNEQFF.